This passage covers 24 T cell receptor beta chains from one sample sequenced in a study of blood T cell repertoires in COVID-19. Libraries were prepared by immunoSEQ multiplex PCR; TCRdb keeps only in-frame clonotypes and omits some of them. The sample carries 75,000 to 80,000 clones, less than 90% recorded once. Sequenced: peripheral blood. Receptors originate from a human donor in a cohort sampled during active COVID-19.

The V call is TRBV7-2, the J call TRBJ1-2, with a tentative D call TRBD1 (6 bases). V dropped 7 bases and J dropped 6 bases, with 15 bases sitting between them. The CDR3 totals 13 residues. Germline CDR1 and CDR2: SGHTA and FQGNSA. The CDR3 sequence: CASTHRVAHGYTF. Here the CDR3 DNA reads TGTGCCAGCACCCACAGGGTCGCCCATGGCTACACCTTC.

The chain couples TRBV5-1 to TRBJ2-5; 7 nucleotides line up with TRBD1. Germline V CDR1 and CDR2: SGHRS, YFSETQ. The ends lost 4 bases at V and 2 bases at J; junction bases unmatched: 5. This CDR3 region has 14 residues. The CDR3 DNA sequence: TGCGCCAGCAGCCTGGGGACAGCACAAGAGACCCAGTACTTC. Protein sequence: CASSLGTAQETQYF.

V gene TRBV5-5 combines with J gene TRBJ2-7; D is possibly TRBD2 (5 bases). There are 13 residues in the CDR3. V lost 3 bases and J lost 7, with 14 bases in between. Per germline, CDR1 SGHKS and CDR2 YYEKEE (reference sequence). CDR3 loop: CASSSPGSTEQYF. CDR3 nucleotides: TGTGCCAGCAGCTCTCCGGGATCTACTGAGCAGTACTTC. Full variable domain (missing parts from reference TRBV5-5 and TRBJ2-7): DAGVTQSPTHLIKTRGQQVTLRCSPISGHKSVSWYQQVLGQGPQFIFQYYEKEERGRGNFPDRFSARQFPNYSSELNVNALLLGDSALYLCASSSPGSTEQYFGPGTRLTVT.

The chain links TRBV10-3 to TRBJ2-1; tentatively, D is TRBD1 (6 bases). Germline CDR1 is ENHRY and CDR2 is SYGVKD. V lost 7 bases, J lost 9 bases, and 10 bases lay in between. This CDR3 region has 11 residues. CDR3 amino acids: CAITLRGEQFF. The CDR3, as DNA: TGTGCCATCACTCTCAGGGGTGAGCAGTTCTTC.

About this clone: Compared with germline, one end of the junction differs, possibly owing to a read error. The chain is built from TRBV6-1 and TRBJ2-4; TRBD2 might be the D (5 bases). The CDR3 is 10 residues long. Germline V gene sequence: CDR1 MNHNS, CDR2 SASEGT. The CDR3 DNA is TGTGCCAGCAGTGACACGGACTCGCACTTC. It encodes CASSDTDSHF.

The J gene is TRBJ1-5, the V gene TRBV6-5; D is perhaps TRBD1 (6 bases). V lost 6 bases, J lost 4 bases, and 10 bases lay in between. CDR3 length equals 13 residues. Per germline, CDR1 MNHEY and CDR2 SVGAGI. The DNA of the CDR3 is TGTGCCAGCAGGTATACAGGGAATCAGCCCCAGCATTTT. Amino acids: CASRYTGNQPQHF.

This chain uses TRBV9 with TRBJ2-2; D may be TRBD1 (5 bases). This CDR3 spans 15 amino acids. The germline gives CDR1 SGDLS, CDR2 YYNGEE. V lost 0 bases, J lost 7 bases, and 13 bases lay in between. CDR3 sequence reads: CASSVAQGAVGELFF. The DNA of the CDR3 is TGTGCCAGCAGCGTAGCTCAAGGGGCAGTCGGGGAGCTGTTTTTT.

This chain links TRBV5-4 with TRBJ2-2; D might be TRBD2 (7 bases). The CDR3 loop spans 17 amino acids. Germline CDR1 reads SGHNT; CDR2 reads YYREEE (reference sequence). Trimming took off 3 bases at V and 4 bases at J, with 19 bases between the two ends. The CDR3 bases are TGTGCCAGCAGCTCAGGAGGGGGGGCTCGGGGCACCGGGGAGCTGTTTTTT. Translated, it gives CASSSGGGARGTGELFF.

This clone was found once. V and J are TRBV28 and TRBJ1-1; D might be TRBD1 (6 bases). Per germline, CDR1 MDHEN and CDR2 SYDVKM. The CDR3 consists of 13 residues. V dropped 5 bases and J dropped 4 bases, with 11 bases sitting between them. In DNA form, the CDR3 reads TGTGCCAGCAGTGAACAGGGTCGCACTGAAGCTTTCTTT. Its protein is CASSEQGRTEAFF.

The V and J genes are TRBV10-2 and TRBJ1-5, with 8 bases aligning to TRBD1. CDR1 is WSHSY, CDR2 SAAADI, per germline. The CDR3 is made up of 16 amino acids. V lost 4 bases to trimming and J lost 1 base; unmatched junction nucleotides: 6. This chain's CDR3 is CASSGANRGSNQPQHF. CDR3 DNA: TGCGCCAGCAGTGGGGCTAACAGGGGGAGCAATCAGCCCCAGCATTTT.

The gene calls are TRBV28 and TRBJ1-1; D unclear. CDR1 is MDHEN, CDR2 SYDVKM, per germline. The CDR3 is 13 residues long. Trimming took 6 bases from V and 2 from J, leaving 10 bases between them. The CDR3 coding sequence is TGTGCCAGCAGCACAGCTACTAACACTGAAGCTTTCTTT. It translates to CASSTATNTEAFF. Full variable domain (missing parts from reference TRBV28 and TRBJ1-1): DVKVTQSSRYLVKRTGEKVFLECVQDMDHENMFWYRQDPGLGLRLIYFSYDVKMKEKGDIPEGYSVSREKKERFSLILESASTNQTSMYLCASSTATNTEAFFGQGTRLTVV.

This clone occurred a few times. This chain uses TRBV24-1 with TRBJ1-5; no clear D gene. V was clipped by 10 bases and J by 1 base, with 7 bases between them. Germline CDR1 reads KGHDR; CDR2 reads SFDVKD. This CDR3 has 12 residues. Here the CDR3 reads CATRISNQPQHF. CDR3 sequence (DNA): TGTGCCACGAGGATAAGCAATCAGCCCCAGCATTTT.

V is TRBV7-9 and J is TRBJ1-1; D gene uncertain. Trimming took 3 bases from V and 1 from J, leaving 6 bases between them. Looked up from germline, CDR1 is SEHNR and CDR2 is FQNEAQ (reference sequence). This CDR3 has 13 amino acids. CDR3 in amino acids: CASSLEGNTEAFF. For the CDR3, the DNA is TGTGCCAGCAGCTTGGAGGGGAACACTGAAGCTTTCTTT. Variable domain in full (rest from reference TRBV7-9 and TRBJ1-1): DTGVSQNPRHKITKRGQNVTFRCDPISEHNRLYWYRQTLGQGPEFLTYFQNEAQLEKSRLLSDRFSAERPKGSFSTLEIQRTEQGDSAMYLCASSLEGNTEAFFGQGTRLTVV.

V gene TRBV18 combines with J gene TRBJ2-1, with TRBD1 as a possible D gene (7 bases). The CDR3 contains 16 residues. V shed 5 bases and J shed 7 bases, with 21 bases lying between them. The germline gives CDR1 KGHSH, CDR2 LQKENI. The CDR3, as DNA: TGTGCCAGCTCAGGGGGCGGGACAGTGGCCATAAATGAGCAGTTCTTC. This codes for CASSGGGTVAINEQFF.

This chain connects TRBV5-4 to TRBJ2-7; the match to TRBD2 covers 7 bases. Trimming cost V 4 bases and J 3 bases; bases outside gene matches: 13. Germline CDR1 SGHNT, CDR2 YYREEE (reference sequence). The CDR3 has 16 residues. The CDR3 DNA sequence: TGTGCCAGCAGCCCGAGTGCAGCGGGGAGAAGCTACGAGCAGTACTTC. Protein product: CASSPSAAGRSYEQYF.

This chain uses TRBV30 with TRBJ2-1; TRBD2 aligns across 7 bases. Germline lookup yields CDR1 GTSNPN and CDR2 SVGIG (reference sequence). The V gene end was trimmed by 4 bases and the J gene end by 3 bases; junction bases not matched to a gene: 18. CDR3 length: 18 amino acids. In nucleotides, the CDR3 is TGTGCCTGGACGACGGGGAGTCCCTGGGACTATAACTACAATGAGCAGTTCTTC. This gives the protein CAWTTGSPWDYNYNEQFF.

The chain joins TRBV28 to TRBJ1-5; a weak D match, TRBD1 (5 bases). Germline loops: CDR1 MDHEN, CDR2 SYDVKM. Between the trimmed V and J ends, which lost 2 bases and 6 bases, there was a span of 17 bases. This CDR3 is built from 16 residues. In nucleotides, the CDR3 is TGTGCCAGCAGTTTACCTCGGGGGGGGGTCGTTCAGCCCCAGCATTTT. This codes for CASSLPRGGVVQPQHF. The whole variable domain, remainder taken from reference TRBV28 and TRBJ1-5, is DVKVTQSSRYLVKRTGEKVFLECVQDMDHENMFWYRQDPGLGLRLIYFSYDVKMKEKGDIPEGYSVSREKKERFSLILESASTNQTSMYLCASSLPRGGVVQPQHFGDGTRLSIL.

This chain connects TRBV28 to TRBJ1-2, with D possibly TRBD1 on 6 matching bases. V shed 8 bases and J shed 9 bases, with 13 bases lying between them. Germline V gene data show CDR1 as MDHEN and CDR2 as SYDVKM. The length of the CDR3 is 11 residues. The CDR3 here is CASARGGSYTF. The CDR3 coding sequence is TGTGCCAGCGCCAGGGGCGGAAGCTACACCTTC.

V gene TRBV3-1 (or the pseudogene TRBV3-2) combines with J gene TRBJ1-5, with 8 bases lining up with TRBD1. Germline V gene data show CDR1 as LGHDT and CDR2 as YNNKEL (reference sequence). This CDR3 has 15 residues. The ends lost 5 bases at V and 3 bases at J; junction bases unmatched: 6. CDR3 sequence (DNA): TGTGCCAGCAGCTCCAGGGACAGGCACAATCAGCCCCAGCATTTT. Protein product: CASSSRDRHNQPQHF.

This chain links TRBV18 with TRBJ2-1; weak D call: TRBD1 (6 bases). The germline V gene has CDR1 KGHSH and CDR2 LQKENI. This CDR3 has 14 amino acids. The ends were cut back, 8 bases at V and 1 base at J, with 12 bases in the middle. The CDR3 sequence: CASGTGRSYNEQFF. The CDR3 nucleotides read TGTGCCAGCGGAACAGGGAGATCCTACAATGAGCAGTTCTTC.

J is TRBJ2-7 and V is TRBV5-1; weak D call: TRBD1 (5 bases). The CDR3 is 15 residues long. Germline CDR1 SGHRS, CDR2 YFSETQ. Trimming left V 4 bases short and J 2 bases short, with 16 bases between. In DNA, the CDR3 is TGCGCCAGCAGCCAGCAGGGTGTAGGCCCCTACGAGCAGTACTTC. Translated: CASSQQGVGPYEQYF.

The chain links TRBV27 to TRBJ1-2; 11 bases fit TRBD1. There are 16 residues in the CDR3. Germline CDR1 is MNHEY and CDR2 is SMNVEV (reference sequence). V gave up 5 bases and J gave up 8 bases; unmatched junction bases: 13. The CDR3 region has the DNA TGTGCCAGCAGTCACCGGGACAGGGGGGCAAGTCGGGGCTACACCTTC. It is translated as CASSHRDRGASRGYTF.

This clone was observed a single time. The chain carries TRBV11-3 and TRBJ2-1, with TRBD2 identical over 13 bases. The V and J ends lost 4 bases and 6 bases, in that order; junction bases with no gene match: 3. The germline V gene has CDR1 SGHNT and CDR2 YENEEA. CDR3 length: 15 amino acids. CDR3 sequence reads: CASSSGLAGVNEQFF. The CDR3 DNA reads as TGTGCCAGCAGCTCAGGACTAGCGGGAGTCAATGAGCAGTTCTTC.

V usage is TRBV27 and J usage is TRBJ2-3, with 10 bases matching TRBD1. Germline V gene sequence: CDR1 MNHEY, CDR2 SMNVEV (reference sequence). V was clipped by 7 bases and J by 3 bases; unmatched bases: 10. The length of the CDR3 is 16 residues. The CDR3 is CASTKGGQGSTDTQYF. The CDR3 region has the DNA TGTGCCAGCACCAAGGGGGGACAGGGGTCAACAGATACGCAGTATTTT.